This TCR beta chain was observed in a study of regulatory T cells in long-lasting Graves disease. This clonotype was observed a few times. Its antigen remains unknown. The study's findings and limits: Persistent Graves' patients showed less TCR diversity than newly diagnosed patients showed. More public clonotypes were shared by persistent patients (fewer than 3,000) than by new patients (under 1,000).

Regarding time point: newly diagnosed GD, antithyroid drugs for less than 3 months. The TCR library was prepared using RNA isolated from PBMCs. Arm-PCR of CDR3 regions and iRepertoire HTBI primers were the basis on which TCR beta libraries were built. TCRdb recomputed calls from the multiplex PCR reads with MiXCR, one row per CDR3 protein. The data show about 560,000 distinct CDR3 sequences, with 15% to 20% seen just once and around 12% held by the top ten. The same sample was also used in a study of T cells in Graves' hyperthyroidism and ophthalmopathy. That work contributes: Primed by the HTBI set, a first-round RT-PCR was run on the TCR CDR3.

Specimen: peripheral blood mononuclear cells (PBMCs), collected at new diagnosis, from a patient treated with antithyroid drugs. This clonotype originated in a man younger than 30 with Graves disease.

The CDR3 sequence is CASSHRDRDRNEQFF. For the CDR3, the DNA is TGTGCCAGCAGTCACCGGGACAGGGACCGCAATGAGCAGTTCTTC. The J gene is TRBJ2-1, the V gene TRBV28, with 9 nucleotides matching TRBD1. Germline CDR1 MDHEN, CDR2 SYDVKM. The length of the CDR3 is 15 residues. V lost 5 bases to trimming and J lost 6 bases; unmatched junction nucleotides: 8.